What follows describes a single T cell receptor beta chain. The CDR3 length is 13 residues. CDR1 SGHDT and CDR2 YYEEEE come from the germline V gene. Trimming removed 2 bases from V and 4 bases from J; junction bases left unmatched: 2. The data belong to a study of radiation and T cells in renal cell carcinoma. Time point defined: blood 4 weeks post-SBRT, at nephrectomy. Noted treatment: 15 Gy SBRT to primary tumor, nephrectomy 4 weeks later. TCRdb keeps only in-frame clones here, not all; method: immunoSEQ multiplex PCR. In the table there are 130,000 to 150,000 clones, 86% of which are singletons. Sequencing used blood, obtained from a patient whose treatment included radiotherapy and nephrectomy. J is TRBJ2-5 and V is TRBV5-6, with TRBD2 identical over 7 bases. This receptor was identified in a woman in her forties or fifties with renal cell carcinoma. The CDR3, as DNA: TGTGCCAGCAGCTTCATAGCGGGAGAGACCCAGTACTTC. Protein: CASSFIAGETQYF.